This entry lists 32 T cell receptor beta chains sequenced from one sample in a study of shared clonotypes between healthy human individuals. Profiled with immunoSEQ multiplex PCR; TCRdb holds only in-frame clones, not every one. Of fewer than 600,000 clones listed, 79% are singletons. Material for sequencing was PBMCs. The source is a woman between 35 and 50 years old in good health. Some clones in this sample may be carry-over from other donors' samples.

A note on this clone: The same CDR3 is also encoded by other DNA sequences in this sample. The genes are TRBV5-1 and TRBJ2-3; perhaps TRBD2 as D (6 bases). Trimming cost V 0 bases and J 1 base, with 6 bases left between them. There are 14 residues in the CDR3. CDR1 SGHRS and CDR2 YFSETQ come from the germline V gene. Here the CDR3 DNA reads TGCGCCAGCAGCTTGGGCGGGGGCACAGATACGCAGTATTTT. It specifies CASSLGGGTDTQYF.

The chain recombines TRBV4-2 with TRBJ2-1; tentatively, D is TRBD1 or TRBD2 (5 bases each). Germline V gene data show CDR1 as LGHNA and CDR2 as YNFKEQ. The ends were cut back, 7 bases at V and 2 bases at J, with 21 bases in the middle. The CDR3 runs 17 residues. CDR3 in amino acids: CASTPLLMGDPYNEQFF. The CDR3 DNA is TGTGCCAGCACCCCCTTACTGATGGGGGATCCCTACAATGAGCAGTTCTTC.

V usage is TRBV7-9 and J usage is TRBJ1-1; the match to TRBD1 covers 8 bases. The V gene end was trimmed by 5 bases and the J gene end by 4 bases; junction bases not matched to a gene: 6. CDR1 is SEHNR, CDR2 FQNEAQ, per germline (reference sequence). There are 14 residues in the CDR3. The CDR3 region is CASSPSTGATEAFF. DNA for the CDR3: TGTGCCAGCAGCCCCTCGACAGGGGCCACTGAAGCTTTCTTT.

The J gene is TRBJ1-2, the V gene TRBV9; tentatively, D is TRBD1 (6 bases). Germline CDR1 and CDR2: SGDLS and YYNGEE. The V end was cut by 4 bases, the J end by 8 bases, with 24 bases between. The CDR3 has 16 residues. The CDR3 DNA is TGTGCCAGCAGCCGGTCCCCTGGGGGCGAGCGAGGAGGCTACACCTTC. Its translation is CASSRSPGGERGGYTF.

The J gene is TRBJ1-6, the V gene TRBV5-6, with 8 positions matching TRBD1. V shed 0 bases and J 6 bases; nucleotides not matched to a gene: 5. Germline V lookup: CDR1 SGHDT, CDR2 YYEEEE. The CDR3 has 16 amino acids. The CDR3 nucleotides read TGTGCCAGCAGCTTGGGGACAGGGTCTGTTAATTCACCCCTCCACTTT. Encoded protein: CASSLGTGSVNSPLHF.

This chain links TRBV7-2 with TRBJ2-2; perhaps TRBD2 as D (5 bases). Germline-derived CDR1 and CDR2 are SGHTA and FQGNSA. V was cut by 5 bases and J by 2 bases, with 9 bases left in between. The CDR3 has 14 amino acids. The CDR3 is CASSLDLNTGELFF. The DNA of the CDR3 is TGTGCCAGCAGCCTGGACTTAAACACCGGGGAGCTGTTTTTT.

CDR3: CASSQDWGRGSPLHF. The CDR3 region has the DNA TGCGCCAGCAGCCAAGATTGGGGCAGGGGTTCACCCCTCCACTTT. The genes are TRBV4-3 and TRBJ1-6; perhaps TRBD1 as D (6 bases). The CDR3 has 15 residues. Germline CDR1 reads LGHNA; CDR2 reads YSLEER. V shed 0 bases and J shed 9 bases, with 12 bases lying between them.

This clone has at least ten counts. The V gene is TRBV7-2, the J gene TRBJ1-1; maybe TRBD1 (5 bases). Germline assignment: CDR1 SGHTA and CDR2 FQGNSA. Trimming cost V 2 bases and J 8 bases, with 12 bases left between them. The CDR3 runs to 13 residues. The chain's CDR3 is CASSLYSRTEAFF. In DNA form, the CDR3 reads TGTGCCAGCAGCTTATACTCCAGGACAGAAGCTTTCTTT.

The chain links TRBV7-2 to TRBJ2-3; 7 positions agree with TRBD2. Trimming at V came to 6 bases and at J to 6 bases, leaving 12 bases not matched to a gene. The CDR3 covers 15 residues. Germline CDR1 is SGHTA and CDR2 is FQGNSA. The CDR3 DNA is TGTGCCAGCAGGTCCCTAGCGGCGGATCAGGATACGCAGTATTTT. It is translated as CASRSLAADQDTQYF.

The chain uses TRBV29-1 and TRBJ2-5; 7 positions agree with TRBD1. The CDR3 consists of 12 residues. After removal of 5 bases from V and 5 bases from J, the junction contained 5 bases not matched to a gene. Germline CDR1 is SQVTM and CDR2 is ANQGSEA. CDR3 amino acids: CSVQYRGETQYF. CDR3 nucleotide sequence: TGCAGCGTTCAATACAGGGGTGAGACCCAGTACTTC.

Of note for this clone: Lacking the conserved final phenylalanine or tryptophan, this CDR3 likely reflects a read error. The chain employs TRBV29-1 and TRBJ2-7, with a weak D call TRBD1 (6 bases). Germline-derived CDR1 and CDR2 are SQVTM and ANQGSEA. The CDR3 consists of 12 residues. Trimming took off 7 bases at V and 2 bases at J, with 12 bases between the two ends. CDR3 loop: CSAVDRTYEQYL. CDR3 bases: TGCAGCGCTGTGGACAGAACCTACGAGCAGTACCTC.

The gene calls are TRBV18 and TRBJ1-2; maybe TRBD1 (6 bases). V lost 3 bases to trimming and J lost 2 bases, with 10 bases between them. The CDR3 has 14 amino acids. The V gene's germline CDR1 is KGHSH and CDR2 LQKENI. The CDR3, as DNA: TGTGCCAGCTCACCTAATACAGGGAACTATGGCTACACCTTC. Amino acid sequence: CASSPNTGNYGYTF.

This clone was detected ten times or more. This sequence joins TRBV7-3 and TRBJ2-2; possible D gene TRBD1, 5 bases. With 5 bases removed from V and 3 bases from J, the gap between germline ends came to 10 bases. The CDR3 covers 14 residues. Per the germline V gene, CDR1 is SGHTA and CDR2 is FQGTGA. This CDR3 reads CASSAGMDTGELFF. In DNA form, the CDR3 reads TGTGCCAGCAGCGCAGGGATGGACACCGGGGAGCTGTTTTTT. The full variable domain, rest sourced from reference TRBV7-3 and TRBJ2-2, is GAGVSQTPSNKVTEKGKYVELRCDPISGHTALYWYRQSLGQGPEFLIYFQGTGAADDSGLPNDRFFAVRPEGSVSTLKIQRTERGDSAVYLCASSAGMDTGELFFGEGSRLTVL.

This clone was counted once. The chain joins TRBV5-6 to TRBJ2-1; D gene uncertain. Trimming removed 6 bases at V and 4 bases at J, with 11 bases between. CDR1 and CDR2 (germline): SGHDT, YYEEEE. The CDR3 totals 13 residues. The CDR3 region is CASTQPQYNEQFF. The CDR3 DNA sequence: TGTGCCAGCACTCAACCCCAGTACAATGAGCAGTTCTTC. Filled out from reference TRBV5-6 and TRBJ2-1, the complete variable domain reads DAGVTQSPTHLIKTRGQQVTLRCSPKSGHDTVSWYQQALGQGPQFIFQYYEEEERQRGNFPDRFSGHQFPNYSSELNVNALLLGDSALYLCASTQPQYNEQFFGPGTRLTVL.

This clone was picked up a small number of times. The V gene is TRBV14, the J gene TRBJ2-2, with TRBD2 matching over 11 bases. After removal of 0 bases from V and 7 bases from J, the junction contained 1 base not matched to a gene. There are 15 residues in the CDR3. In germline, CDR1 is SGHDN, CDR2 FVKESK. The CDR3 spells CASSQELAGVGELFF. CDR3 bases: TGTGCCAGCAGCCAAGAACTAGCGGGAGTCGGGGAGCTGTTTTTT.

This chain uses TRBV6-5 with TRBJ1-2; 9 bases align to TRBD1. V lost 2 bases and J lost 6; bases outside the gene matches: 10. This CDR3 region has 16 residues. Germline V CDR1 and CDR2: MNHEY, SVGAGI. For the CDR3, the DNA is TGTGCCAGCAGTTACACCCAGGACAGGGGCAGGAATGGCTACACCTTC. It codes for CASSYTQDRGRNGYTF.

The chain carries TRBV5-6 and TRBJ2-7, with 15 bases identical to TRBD2. CDR3 size: 18 residues. Germline V gene lookup returns CDR1 SGHDT and CDR2 YYEEEE. V gave up 0 bases and J gave up 3 bases; unmatched junction bases: 7. The CDR3, as DNA: TGTGCCAGCAGCTTGGCCGGACTAGCGGGAGGGGGGTACTACGAGCAGTACTTC. Its translation: CASSLAGLAGGGYYEQYF.

The rearrangement joins TRBV19 to TRBJ1-2; unclear D gene. The germline V gene has CDR1 LNHDA and CDR2 SQIVND (reference sequence). V was trimmed by 5 bases and J by 4 bases, leaving 23 bases between them. This CDR3 region has 17 residues. CDR3 protein: CASSLRSTRLHSYGYTF. The CDR3 DNA follows: TGTGCCAGTAGTTTAAGGTCCACGAGACTCCATTCCTATGGCTACACCTTC.

The J gene is TRBJ2-5, the V gene TRBV20-1; no clear D gene. Germline V gene data show CDR1 as DFQATT and CDR2 as SNEGSKA (reference sequence). V lost 2 bases, J lost 5 bases, and 6 bases lay in between. The CDR3 is made up of 11 amino acids. CDR3 protein: CSARNSETQYF. The CDR3 coding sequence is TGCAGTGCTAGAAATTCGGAGACCCAGTACTTC.

The J gene is TRBJ2-1, the V gene TRBV21-1; the D call in the table, TRBD1, was not verified against the DNA. TRBV21-1 is annotated as a pseudogene. The CDR3 is 22 residues long. The CDR3 bases are TGTGCCAGCAGCCCGCCAGGACAGGGCGGCTGGTGTTGGGGGGACCGCTACAATGAGCAGTTCTTC. This encodes CASSPPGQGGWCWGDRYNEQFF.

The J gene is TRBJ2-5, the V gene TRBV7-9; TRBD2 agrees at 7 bases. TRBJ2-7 matches the DNA end more closely, so the J call is doubtful. Germline V CDR1 and CDR2: SEHNR, FQNEAQ (reference sequence). The CDR3 sequence is 16 residues long. This CDR3 is CASSSRLSGASYEQYF. Written as DNA, the CDR3 is TGTGCCAGCAGCAGCCGACTGAGCGGGGCCTCCTACGAGCAGTACTTC.

The chain carries TRBV27 and TRBJ2-5; maybe TRBD1 (5 bases). This CDR3 comprises 15 residues. With 4 bases removed from V and 5 bases from J, the gap between germline ends came to 17 bases. CDR1 MNHEY and CDR2 SMNVEV come from the germline V gene (reference sequence). The CDR3, as DNA: TGTGCCAGCAGTTCGACCCGGACACGGCTGGAGACCCAGTACTTC. This gives the protein CASSSTRTRLETQYF.

V and J are TRBV7-2 and TRBJ2-4, with D hard to call. V lost 1 base to trimming and J lost 5 bases, with 9 bases between them. Germline V gives CDR1 SGHTA, CDR2 FQGNSA. This CDR3 region has 14 residues. The CDR3 region is CASSLEANQNIQYF. CDR3 sequence (DNA): TGTGCCAGCAGCTTAGAAGCGAATCAAAACATTCAGTACTTC.

Regarding this clone: Distinct nucleotide sequences in the sample also encode this CDR3. In nucleotides, the CDR3 is TGTGCCAGCAGCGCCTCTAGCGGGAGGTCCTACGAGCAGTACTTC. Translation: CASSASSGRSYEQYF. The chain links TRBV5-4 to TRBJ2-7; 11 bases line up with TRBD2. This CDR3 has 15 amino acids. Germline V gives CDR1 SGHNT, CDR2 YYREEE (reference sequence). V shed 4 bases and J 1 base; nucleotides not matched to a gene: 4.

V usage is TRBV2 and J usage is TRBJ2-3; 10 nucleotides agree with TRBD2. Germline V gene data show CDR1 as SNHLY and CDR2 as FYNNEI. The CDR3 has 22 residues. Losses at the gene ends were 5 bases for V and 2 bases for J; bases not matched to a gene: 25. The chain's CDR3 is CASSSNHPGRKSGLADTDTQYF. The CDR3 region has the DNA TGTGCCAGCAGTTCAAATCACCCAGGTCGTAAGTCCGGACTAGCGGACACAGATACGCAGTATTTT.

V usage is TRBV30 and J usage is TRBJ2-7; no clear D. This CDR3 comprises 11 residues. V lost 1 base and J 6 bases, leaving 7 bases between the germline ends. Germline assignment: CDR1 GTSNPN and CDR2 SVGIG (reference sequence). The CDR3 loop reads CAWSDNTEQYF. CDR3 DNA: TGTGCCTGGAGTGATAACACCGAGCAGTACTTC.

The chain links TRBV5-1 to TRBJ2-1; 11 bases line up with TRBD2. This CDR3 has 15 amino acids. Trimming at V came to 6 bases and at J to 3 bases, leaving 5 bases not matched to a gene. The V gene's germline CDR1 is SGHRS and CDR2 YFSETQ. The CDR3 nucleotides are TGCGCCAGCATTCTAGCGGGAGGAAGCTACAATGAGCAGTTCTTC. Translating it yields CASILAGGSYNEQFF.

This clone was found many times. The same CDR3 also results from other DNA sequences found in this sample. The J gene is TRBJ1-1, the V gene TRBV29-1; TRBD1 is a possible D gene (5 bases). CDR1 is SQVTM and CDR2 is ANQGSEA in the germline V gene. The CDR3 totals 13 residues. V was trimmed by 7 bases and J by 2 bases, leaving 14 bases between them. The CDR3, as DNA: TGCAGCGGAGCCGGACAACTTAACACTGAAGCTTTCTTT. This sequence encodes CSGAGQLNTEAFF.

The chain is built from TRBV28 and TRBJ2-7; 9 bases align to TRBD2. The CDR3 covers 18 residues. Trimming removed 7 bases from V and 5 bases from J; junction bases left unmatched: 21. Germline assignment: CDR1 MDHEN and CDR2 SYDVKM. DNA for the CDR3: TGTGCCAGCAACACCCAATGGGCCATAGCGGGAGATCGCGACGAGCAGTACTTC. It is translated as CASNTQWAIAGDRDEQYF.

V and J are TRBV5-1 and TRBJ2-7; D call uncertain. This CDR3 region has 14 residues. Per germline, CDR1 SGHRS and CDR2 YFSETQ. V was cut by 7 bases and J by 5 bases, with 19 bases left in between. The CDR3 DNA is TGCGCCAGCTTTGCCCAACCATCGGACCACGAGCAGTACTTC. Translation gives CASFAQPSDHEQYF.

The genes are TRBV7-8 and TRBJ2-3; tentatively, D is TRBD2 (7 bases). Germline V gene data show CDR1 as SGHVS and CDR2 as FQNEAQ. This CDR3 is 14 amino acids long. Trimming removed 4 bases at V and 5 bases at J, with 13 bases between. CDR3 bases: TGTGCCAGCAGCTGGGGGCTAGCGGAAGATACGCAGTATTTT. Translating it yields CASSWGLAEDTQYF.

This clone was detected once. The chain has TRBV7-9 and TRBJ2-5; D may be TRBD1 (6 bases). The assigned J gene may be wrong: the sequence end matches TRBJ2-7 better. Per germline, CDR1 SEHNR and CDR2 FQNEAQ (reference sequence). The CDR3 has 14 residues. For the CDR3, the DNA is TGTGCCAGCAGCCCCCAGACAGGTACCTACGAGCAGTACTTC. This encodes CASSPQTGTYEQYF.